The rows below give T cell receptor beta chains drawn from one sample of a study of blood T cells in healthy people across ages. TCRdb ran MiXCR on the 5' RACE reads and lists one entry per CDR3 protein. The table lists 1.6 million or so distinct CDR3 sequences, about 32% of them singletons. The specimen sequenced was blood. These receptors all come from a woman aged 30 to 39 in good health. Each CDR3 is given with its conserved first and last residue. D genes are given only for firm matches. For some rows the clone size is stated as once, few or many, or as a class when expanded; others skip it.

TRBV5-4	.	TRBJ2-2	TRBD1	CASSPGTATANTGELFF	TGTGCCAGCAGCCCAGGGACAGCTACCGCGAACACCGGGGAGCTGTTTTTT
TRBV20-1	.	TRBJ2-1	TRBD2	CSARVAGGRNEQFF	TGCAGTGCTAGAGTAGCGGGGGGGAGGAATGAGCAGTTCTTC
TRBV7-7	.	TRBJ2-3	TRBD2	CASSRGLGRDTQYF	TGTGCCAGCAGCCGCGGACTAGGCAGAGATACGCAGTATTTT
TRBV4-1	.	TRBJ2-7	.	CASSQDPGQPPYEQYF	TGCGCCAGCAGCCAAGATCCAGGACAGCCACCCTACGAGCAGTACTTC
TRBV12-3/TRBV12-4	.	TRBJ2-2	TRBD2	CASSRLAGNTGELFF	TGTGCCAGCAGTCGACTAGCGGGGAACACCGGGGAGCTGTTTTTT
TRBV20-1	.	TRBJ2-3	TRBD2	CSARDRSSGSLGDTQYF	TGCAGTGCTAGAGATAGGTCTAGCGGGAGTCTGGGAGATACGCAGTATTTT
TRBV20-1	.	TRBJ1-1	TRBD1	CSARDVDRVTEAFF	TGCAGTGCTAGAGATGTAGACAGGGTAACTGAAGCTTTCTTT
TRBV4-1	few	TRBJ1-4	.	CASSQPAGVVEKLFF	TGCGCCAGCAGCCAGCCCGCAGGGGTGGTTGAAAAACTGTTTTTT
TRBV15	.	TRBJ1-5	TRBD1	CATSRGRTGDQPQHF	TGTGCCACCAGCAGAGGCCGGACAGGCGATCAGCCCCAGCATTTT
TRBV18	many	TRBJ2-7	.	CASSPSNEQYF	TGTGCCAGCAGCCCCTCTAACGAGCAGTACTTC
TRBV5-6	few	TRBJ2-7	.	CASHLGGPGSYEQYF	TGTGCCAGCCACCTGGGGGGGCCCGGATCCTACGAGCAGTACTTC
TRBV20-1	.	TRBJ2-1	TRBD2	CSAVTVTSGLSGDNEQFF	TGCAGTGCGGTCACGGTAACTTCGGGACTATCGGGGGACAATGAGCAGTTCTTC
TRBV10-1	.	TRBJ2-3	.	CASSDSSATDTQYF	TGCGCCAGCAGTGATTCTAGCGCCACAGATACGCAGTATTTT
TRBV27	.	TRBJ2-4	.	CASSLSGETRYF	TGTGCCAGCAGTTTATCGGGGGAGACCCGGTACTTC
TRBV10-3	few	TRBJ1-2	.	CAAGETNYGYTF	TGTGCCGCGGGGGAAACTAACTATGGCTACACCTTC
TRBV7-9	.	TRBJ2-3	TRBD2	CASSSYRLAGASDTQYF	TGTGCCAGCAGCTCCTACCGGCTAGCGGGGGCCTCAGATACGCAGTATTTT
TRBV29-1	many	TRBJ2-7	TRBD1	CSVQGQDGLYEQYF	TGCAGCGTCCAAGGACAGGATGGGCTTTACGAGCAGTACTTC
TRBV6-1	.	TRBJ2-4	TRBD1	CAGSLGQDRAKNIQYF	TGTGCCGGCAGTCTGGGACAGGACAGAGCCAAAAACATTCAGTACTTC
TRBV6-5	.	TRBJ1-6	.	CASKGANSPLHF	TGTGCCAGCAAAGGGGCGAATTCACCCCTCCACTTT
TRBV20-1	few	TRBJ2-7	.	CSARDVAGPNSEQYF	TGCAGTGCTAGAGATGTTGCGGGTCCGAACAGCGAGCAGTACTTC
TRBV4-2	many	TRBJ1-2	TRBD1	CASSQPIDRGNNNYGYTF	TGTGCCAGCAGCCAACCCATCGACAGGGGGAACAACAACTATGGCTACACCTTC
TRBV6-6	many	TRBJ1-1	.	CASSYSEGNTEAFF	TGTGCCAGCAGTTACTCTGAGGGGAACACTGAAGCTTTCTTT
TRBV6-5	few	TRBJ1-5	.	CASRPNGNQPQHF	TGTGCCAGCAGACCCAATGGGAATCAGCCCCAGCATTTT
TRBV24-1	.	TRBJ2-1	.	CATSDADSGNEQFF	TGTGCCACCAGTGATGCGGACTCCGGCAATGAGCAGTTCTTC
TRBV28	.	TRBJ2-7	.	CASSSRGGRVYEQYF	TGTGCCAGCAGTTCTCGAGGTGGCAGGGTCTACGAGCAGTACTTC
TRBV12-5	.	TRBJ1-2	.	CASGLREKDGYTF	TGTGCTAGTGGTTTAAGGGAGAAGGATGGCTACACCTTC
TRBV12-3/TRBV12-4	.	TRBJ1-1	TRBD1	CASSPELIWDRNTEAFF	TGTGCCAGCAGTCCCGAACTCATTTGGGACAGGAACACTGAAGCTTTCTTT
TRBV12-3/TRBV12-4	.	TRBJ1-4	TRBD1	CASSNRQGVTNEKLFF	TGTGCCAGCAGTAACCGACAGGGGGTAACTAATGAAAAACTGTTTTTT
TRBV20-1	.	TRBJ2-1	TRBD2	CSASPAGDYNEQFF	TGCAGTGCTAGCCCAGCGGGAGACTACAATGAGCAGTTCTTC
TRBV12-3/TRBV12-4	.	TRBJ2-1	TRBD2	CASRPHRLAGEVKFF	TGTGCCAGCAGACCCCACCGATTAGCGGGAGAAGTGAAGTTCTTC
TRBV20-1	.	TRBJ2-7	.	CSAHNSRDKNSYEQYF	TGCAGTGCTCACAACTCCCGGGACAAAAACTCCTACGAGCAGTACTTC
TRBV4-1	few	TRBJ2-5	.	CASSRRDQIQETQYF	TGCGCCAGCAGCCGAAGGGACCAAATCCAAGAGACCCAGTACTTC
TRBV29-1	many	TRBJ2-1	.	CSVEGLFKQFF	TGCAGCGTTGAAGGCCTATTTAAGCAGTTCTTC
TRBV5-5	.	TRBJ1-2	.	CASSPGVQGRDGGYTF	TGTGCCAGCAGCCCTGGGGTCCAGGGGCGCGATGGTGGCTACACCTTC
TRBV5-1	.	TRBJ2-3	.	CASSIGTTTLTDTQYF	TGCGCCAGCAGCATCGGGACAACAACCCTCACAGATACGCAGTATTTT
TRBV15	few	TRBJ1-4	.	CATSRNRGGGEKLFF	TGTGCCACCAGCAGAAACCGGGGAGGCGGGGAAAAACTGTTTTTT
TRBV7-9	few	TRBJ2-1	TRBD2	CASSTDLAATYNEQFF	TGTGCCAGCAGCACCGACCTAGCGGCGACCTACAATGAGCAGTTCTTC
TRBV20-1	few	TRBJ1-2	.	CSARSPQGANYGYTF	TGCAGTGCTAGGTCTCCACAGGGAGCTAACTATGGCTACACCTTC
TRBV13	.	TRBJ2-5	TRBD1	CASSFYDRGMETQYF	TGTGCCAGCAGCTTTTACGACAGGGGTATGGAGACCCAGTACTTC
TRBV2	.	TRBJ2-1	.	CASSEERVPYNEQFF	TGTGCCAGCAGTGAGGAGCGGGTCCCCTACAATGAGCAGTTCTTC
TRBV10-3	.	TRBJ2-2	.	CAISTPRTDTGELFF	TGTGCCATCAGCACCCCTCGGACAGACACCGGGGAGCTGTTTTTT
TRBV29-1	many	TRBJ2-7	.	CSGGSIYEQYF	TGCAGCGGAGGGAGTATCTACGAGCAGTACTTC
TRBV4-1	.	TRBJ1-4	TRBD1	CASSQSRGVTNEKLFF	TGCGCCAGCAGCCAAAGCAGGGGGGTAACTAATGAAAAACTGTTTTTT
TRBV4-1	.	TRBJ1-4	.	CASSQDGAGAVEKLFF	TGCGCCAGCAGCCAAGATGGGGCGGGGGCGGTTGAAAAACTGTTTTTT
TRBV24-1	.	TRBJ2-1	.	CATLGENNEQFF	TGTGCCACCCTGGGTGAGAACAATGAGCAGTTCTTC
TRBV4-1	.	TRBJ2-5	TRBD2	CASSQTPGGQETQYF	TGCGCCAGCAGCCAAACCCCGGGGGGGCAAGAGACCCAGTACTTC